A selection of T cell receptor beta chains follows, all from one sample in a study of T cells after yellow fever vaccination. MiXCR, applied by TCRdb to the 5' RACE reads, yields one record per CDR3 protein. The sample yields 140,000 to 150,000 distinct CDR3 sequences, roughly 6.7% seen once. This material consisted of CD4+ T cells sorted from PBMCs, taken 10 days after the yellow fever booster vaccination. The receptors originated from a man aged 25-45 years who received the YFV17D yellow fever vaccine. Both conserved end residues are part of each CDR3. Each record gives: CDR3 DNA, CDR3 protein, clone size, D gene, J gene, V gene. The D gene is left open where the match is weak. A clone size is listed for some rows: how often the clone was seen (once, few, many), or a class if it is expanded.

CDR3nt: TGTGCCAGTAGTACGCGCAGGGGTGGGAGTGATTACGAGCAGTACTTC; CDR3aa: CASSTRRGGSDYEQYF; abundance: few; d_gene: NA; j_gene: TRBJ2-7; v_gene: TRBV19
CDR3nt: TGTGCCACCAGCCCTTTAGGCCAAGAGACCCAGTACTTC; CDR3aa: CATSPLGQETQYF; abundance: many; d_gene: NA; j_gene: TRBJ2-5; v_gene: TRBV15
CDR3nt: TGCGCCAGCAGTGAGGGATTCGGGACAGGGCAGTTCTTC; CDR3aa: CASSEGFGTGQFF; abundance: many; d_gene: TRBD1; j_gene: TRBJ2-1; v_gene: TRBV10-1
CDR3nt: TGTGCCTGGGGGCGACTATCGAGCACAGATACGCAGTATTTT; CDR3aa: CAWGRLSSTDTQYF; abundance: NA; d_gene: NA; j_gene: TRBJ2-3; v_gene: TRBV30
CDR3nt: TGCAGTGCTAGAAAGGGCCATGAGCAGTTCTTC; CDR3aa: CSARKGHEQFF; abundance: NA; d_gene: NA; j_gene: TRBJ2-1; v_gene: TRBV20-1
CDR3nt: TGTGCCAGCAGCCGGAGCACTAGCACAGATACGCAGTATTTT; CDR3aa: CASSRSTSTDTQYF; abundance: many; d_gene: NA; j_gene: TRBJ2-3; v_gene: TRBV25-1
CDR3nt: TGTGCCAGCAGCATAGCCGGCGAGCAGTTCTTC; CDR3aa: CASSIAGEQFF; abundance: many; d_gene: NA; j_gene: TRBJ2-1; v_gene: TRBV7-2
CDR3nt: TGTGCCAGTGAGACAGGGAAGGGCTATGGCTACACCTTC; CDR3aa: CASETGKGYGYTF; abundance: NA; d_gene: TRBD1; j_gene: TRBJ1-2; v_gene: TRBV6-6
CDR3nt: TGTGCCAGCAGTTCCGAGACAGATACGCAGTATTTT; CDR3aa: CASSSETDTQYF; abundance: many; d_gene: NA; j_gene: TRBJ2-3; v_gene: TRBV6-5
CDR3nt: TGTGCCAGCAGCTCGGGGGGGGAACGGAGCGGCTACACCTTC; CDR3aa: CASSSGGERSGYTF; abundance: few; d_gene: NA; j_gene: TRBJ1-2; v_gene: TRBV7-2
CDR3nt: TGCAGTGCTAGCGGGAGACGAAGGACAGATACGCAGTATTTT; CDR3aa: CSASGRRRTDTQYF; abundance: many; d_gene: NA; j_gene: TRBJ2-3; v_gene: TRBV20-1
CDR3nt: TGTGCCAGCATCCGGGATTTGGGAGAGACCCAGTACTTC; CDR3aa: CASIRDLGETQYF; abundance: many; d_gene: NA; j_gene: TRBJ2-5; v_gene: TRBV12-3/TRBV12-4
CDR3nt: TGCAGTGCTAGAGATGGGGGGGGCCAGAGGACCCAGTACTTC; CDR3aa: CSARDGGGQRTQYF; abundance: many; d_gene: NA; j_gene: TRBJ2-5; v_gene: TRBV20-1
CDR3nt: TGTGCCAGCAGCGGCCGTGTGGGAGGGGTTCGGGCCGGGGAGCTGTTTTTT; CDR3aa: CASSGRVGGVRAGELFF; abundance: many; d_gene: TRBD2; j_gene: TRBJ2-2; v_gene: TRBV7-8
CDR3nt: TGCAGTGCTACGGATGGTTCTAGCAATCAGCCCCAGCATTTT; CDR3aa: CSATDGSSNQPQHF; abundance: few; d_gene: NA; j_gene: TRBJ1-5; v_gene: TRBV20-1
CDR3nt: TGTGCCAGCAGTCAGACAGGGTATGGCTACACCTTC; CDR3aa: CASSQTGYGYTF; abundance: few; d_gene: TRBD1; j_gene: TRBJ1-2; v_gene: TRBV12-3/TRBV12-4
CDR3nt: TGTGCCAGCTCGTGGGACAGGGAGATGCTGGGGACCCAGTACTTC; CDR3aa: CASSWDREMLGTQYF; abundance: few; d_gene: TRBD1; j_gene: TRBJ2-5; v_gene: TRBV18
CDR3nt: TGTGCCACCAGCAGAGCTGTTGGGGGGTTCGGCACAGATACGCAGTATTTT; CDR3aa: CATSRAVGGFGTDTQYF; abundance: many; d_gene: NA; j_gene: TRBJ2-3; v_gene: TRBV15
CDR3nt: TGTGCCAGCTCACCCCAGGGGGATCAGCCCCAGCATTTT; CDR3aa: CASSPQGDQPQHF; abundance: few; d_gene: TRBD1; j_gene: TRBJ1-5; v_gene: TRBV18
CDR3nt: TGCGCCAGCAGCGTCCGCTCTGGGGCCAACGTCCTGACTTTC; CDR3aa: CASSVRSGANVLTF; abundance: NA; d_gene: NA; j_gene: TRBJ2-6; v_gene: TRBV5-1
CDR3nt: TGCAGTGCAACCCGGGGGCTAGGGGAGACCCAGTACTTC; CDR3aa: CSATRGLGETQYF; abundance: many; d_gene: NA; j_gene: TRBJ2-5; v_gene: TRBV20-1
CDR3nt: TGCGCCAGCAGCCAAGATCTAACCGGGAGACTCTACGAGCAGTACTTC; CDR3aa: CASSQDLTGRLYEQYF; abundance: few; d_gene: NA; j_gene: TRBJ2-7; v_gene: TRBV4-3
CDR3nt: TGCAGTGCTAGTCGGACTAGCGGGAACTACAATGAGCAGTTCTTC; CDR3aa: CSASRTSGNYNEQFF; abundance: few; d_gene: TRBD2; j_gene: TRBJ2-1; v_gene: TRBV20-1
CDR3nt: TGCGCCAGCAATCCGGGACAGGGGGGGAAAGCTTTCTTT; CDR3aa: CASNPGQGGKAFF; abundance: many; d_gene: TRBD1; j_gene: TRBJ1-1; v_gene: TRBV5-1
CDR3nt: TGCGCCAGCAGCCAAGAGGGGCACCGCACCGGGGAGCTGTTTTTT; CDR3aa: CASSQEGHRTGELFF; abundance: many; d_gene: NA; j_gene: TRBJ2-2; v_gene: TRBV4-3